The next 16 T cell receptor beta chains were all read from a single sample in a study of shared clonotypes between healthy human individuals. The assay was immunoSEQ multiplex PCR, and TCRdb's table has in-frame clones only and misses some. The table shows 1,400,000 or so clones, with 98% occurring only once. Sequencing was done on a sample of naive CD4+ T cells sorted from blood. The subset was: CD45RA+ positively selected. The receptor source for this set is a man in his thirties or forties in good health.

The V call is TRBV27, the J call TRBJ2-2; D is possibly TRBD1 or TRBD2 (5 bases each). This CDR3 is built from 13 residues. V shed 8 bases and J shed 1 base, with 8 bases lying between them. Germline values: CDR1 MNHEY, CDR2 SMNVEV (reference sequence). Here the CDR3 reads CASGTMNTGELFF. The CDR3 DNA follows: TGTGCCAGCGGGACGATGAACACCGGGGAGCTGTTTTTT.

This clone occurred once. The V call is TRBV7-6, the J call TRBJ2-1; perhaps TRBD2 as D (5 bases). There are 16 residues in the CDR3. Germline CDR1 is SGHVS and CDR2 is FNYEAQ. The germline V and J ends were trimmed by 5 bases and 0 bases, with 14 bases remaining between them. DNA for the CDR3: TGTGCCAGCAGCCTGGGCGGGTATAGCTCCTACAATGAGCAGTTCTTC. Protein sequence: CASSLGGYSSYNEQFF.

The chain links TRBV4-1 to TRBJ1-1; D remains ambiguous. V lost 1 base to trimming and J lost 8 bases, with 8 bases between them. The CDR3 is 12 amino acids. Germline assignment: CDR1 MGHRA and CDR2 YSYEKL. CDR3 coding DNA: TGCGCCAGCAGCCAAGTTGGAAGAGAAGCTTTCTTT. Translated, it gives CASSQVGREAFF.

The V gene is TRBV4-1, the J gene TRBJ2-1; the match to TRBD2 covers 15 bases. Looked up from germline, CDR1 is MGHRA and CDR2 is YSYEKL. The CDR3 consists of 17 residues. V was pared by 3 bases and J by 3 bases, with 3 bases of the junction left unmatched. This CDR3 reads CASSQGLAGGGYNEQFF. DNA for the CDR3: TGCGCCAGCAGCCAGGGACTAGCGGGAGGTGGCTACAATGAGCAGTTCTTC.

The chain links TRBV6-6 to TRBJ2-3; 16 bases line up with TRBD2. The V and J ends lost 4 bases and 6 bases, in that order; junction bases with no gene match: 4. The CDR3 loop spans 16 amino acids. From germline, CDR1 is MNHNY and CDR2 SVGAGI (reference sequence). The CDR3 loop reads CASSSGLAGGLDTQYF. CDR3 DNA: TGTGCCAGCAGTTCGGGACTAGCGGGAGGGTTGGATACGCAGTATTTT.

This clone appeared once. The gene calls are TRBV4-3 and TRBJ2-7; D gene unclear. V lost 1 base and J 9 bases, leaving 19 bases between the germline ends. This CDR3 has 15 residues. CDR1 is LGHNA and CDR2 is YSLEER in the germline V gene. CDR3 sequence (DNA): TGCGCCAGCAGCCAAGTGGGCGGCGGTGCTGGCGGGCAGTACTTC. The encoded protein is CASSQVGGGAGGQYF.

V gene TRBV7-9 combines with J gene TRBJ2-7; possibly TRBD1 for D (5 bases). The CDR3 has 15 residues. V lost 6 bases, J lost 2 bases, and 17 bases lay in between. Germline V CDR1 and CDR2: SEHNR, FQNEAQ (reference sequence). CDR3 loop: CASSSPTGNAYEQYF. The CDR3 DNA is TGTGCCAGCAGTTCTCCAACAGGAAACGCCTACGAGCAGTACTTC.

The chain links TRBV15 to TRBJ2-3; 8 positions match TRBD1. V lost 5 bases and J lost 3; bases outside the gene matches: 7. CDR1 LNHNV and CDR2 YYDKDF come from the germline V gene (reference sequence). The CDR3 contains 15 residues. In nucleotides, the CDR3 is TGTGCCACCAGCGACCCAGGGGGCAGGACAGATACGCAGTATTTT. Amino acid sequence: CATSDPGGRTDTQYF.

Written as DNA, the CDR3 is TGTGCCACGAGGGGCCCCATAGCACCAACAAGCTCCTACAATGAGCAGTTCTTC. Translated, it gives CATRGPIAPTSSYNEQFF. V is TRBV19 and J is TRBJ2-1; the D gene could be TRBD1 or TRBD2 (5 bases each). CDR3 size: 18 residues. Trimming cost V 10 bases and J 0 bases, with 25 bases left between them. Germline lookup yields CDR1 LNHDA and CDR2 SQIVND (reference sequence). The whole variable domain, remainder taken from reference TRBV19 and TRBJ2-1, is DGGITQSPKYLFRKEGQNVTLSCEQNLNHDAMYWYRQDPGQGLRLIYYSQIVNDFQKGDIAEGYSVSREKKESFPLTVTSAQKNPTAFYLCATRGPIAPTSSYNEQFFGPGTRLTVL.

The genes are TRBV5-6 and TRBJ2-7; 7 bases are a match to TRBD1. The CDR3 runs to 14 residues. Germline trimming cut 2 bases from V and 4 bases from J; bases unmatched to any gene: 6. Germline CDR1 is SGHDT and CDR2 is YYEEEE. The CDR3 DNA reads as TGTGCCAGCAGCTTCTGGGACAGAGCTTACGAGCAGTACTTC. Protein product: CASSFWDRAYEQYF.

The CDR3 DNA follows: TGCGCCAGCAGCCAGACCGGGACAGGGGGAATCGAGCAGTACTTC. This translates into CASSQTGTGGIEQYF. The chain is built from TRBV5-1 and TRBJ2-7; TRBD1 agrees at 11 bases. The CDR3 spans 15 residues. Looked up from germline, CDR1 is SGHRS and CDR2 is YFSETQ. The ends lost 4 bases at V and 6 bases at J; junction bases unmatched: 9.

The rearrangement joins TRBV4-3 to TRBJ1-2; D remains ambiguous. This CDR3 spans 13 amino acids. Germline values: CDR1 LGHNA, CDR2 YSLEER. The germline V and J ends were trimmed by 4 bases and 8 bases, with 14 bases remaining between them. CDR3: CASSLTGAGGYTF. The CDR3 bases are TGCGCCAGCAGCCTCACGGGTGCTGGGGGCTACACCTTC.

This clone showed up just once. The chain uses TRBV18 and TRBJ2-2; D gene uncertain. V was cut by 3 bases and J by 3 bases, with 11 bases left in between. Germline CDR1 and CDR2: KGHSH and LQKENI. CDR3 size: 15 residues. The CDR3 protein is CASSPLPNDTGELFF. CDR3 DNA sequence: TGTGCCAGCTCACCCCTCCCCAATGACACCGGGGAGCTGTTTTTT.

The chain employs TRBV4-1 and TRBJ2-7; 8 bases agree with TRBD1. V lost 4 bases to trimming and J lost 6 bases; unmatched junction nucleotides: 11. CDR3 size: 15 residues. The germline CDR1 and CDR2 sequences are MGHRA and YSYEKL. Here the CDR3 reads CASSLFGQGASEQYF. For the CDR3, the DNA is TGCGCCAGCAGCCTTTTCGGGCAGGGGGCAAGCGAGCAGTACTTC.

The rearrangement uses TRBV4-3 and TRBJ2-1; TRBD2 agrees at 10 bases. Germline V lookup: CDR1 LGHNA, CDR2 YSLEER. The CDR3 has 18 amino acids. Unmatched junction bases numbered 12, after V lost 4 bases and J lost 3 bases. The CDR3 DNA reads as TGCGCCAGCAGCCGCAGTCTAACCGGGACTAGCGTCTACAATGAGCAGTTCTTC. The encoded protein is CASSRSLTGTSVYNEQFF.

The CDR3 reads CASSYGLAGFTGELFF. The DNA of the CDR3 is TGTGCCAGCAGCTACGGACTAGCGGGATTCACCGGGGAGCTGTTTTTT. The chain joins TRBV11-2 to TRBJ2-2; the match to TRBD2 covers 12 bases. CDR1 and CDR2 from the germline V gene are SGHAT and FQNNGV. This CDR3 is built from 16 residues. V lost 4 bases to trimming and J lost 4 bases; unmatched junction nucleotides: 4.